A single sample gave rise to the 6 T cell receptor beta chains below, sequenced in a study of radiation and T cells in renal cell carcinoma. This table comes from immunoSEQ multiplex PCR, and its TCRdb copy is limited to in-frame clones, with some not included. The data hold roughly 130,000 clones, with 88% observed a single time. The time point was: blood 2 weeks post-SBRT. Regarding treatment: 15 Gy SBRT to primary tumor, nephrectomy 4 weeks later. The sample in question was blood, obtained from a patient whose treatment included radiotherapy and nephrectomy. The receptors were sampled from a woman in her sixties or seventies with renal cell carcinoma.

J is TRBJ2-7 and V is TRBV5-1, with a weak D call TRBD2 (8 bases). Germline assignment: CDR1 SGHRS and CDR2 YFSETQ. V gave up 0 bases and J gave up 5 bases, with 15 bases separating them. CDR3 length: 15 amino acids. The CDR3 region is CASSLAPGGGHEQYF. CDR3 bases: TGCGCCAGCAGCTTGGCACCGGGAGGGGGCCACGAGCAGTACTTC.

V gene TRBV19 combines with J gene TRBJ2-5; 7 bases align to TRBD2. Trimming cost V 3 bases and J 5 bases; bases outside gene matches: 6. Germline loops: CDR1 LNHDA, CDR2 SQIVND (reference sequence). The CDR3 is 14 residues long. CDR3 DNA sequence: TGTGCCAGTAGTATTGGGAGGGAACGGGAGACCCAGTACTTC. Translation gives CASSIGRERETQYF. Filled out from reference TRBV19 and TRBJ2-5, the complete variable domain reads DGGITQSPKYLFRKEGQNVTLSCEQNLNHDAMYWYRQDPGQGLRLIYYSQIVNDFQKGDIAEGYSVSREKKESFPLTVTSAQKNPTAFYLCASSIGRERETQYFGPGTRLLVL.

This clone showed up just a few times. This chain uses TRBV29-1 with TRBJ2-2; TRBD1 matches at 8 bases. The germline V gene has CDR1 SQVTM and CDR2 ANQGSEA. The CDR3 has 13 residues. V lost 5 bases to trimming and J lost 3 bases; unmatched junction nucleotides: 2. In DNA form, the CDR3 reads TGCAGCGTTAAGACAGGGGACACCGGGGAGCTGTTTTTT. Translated: CSVKTGDTGELFF.

The CDR3 sequence is CASSEIGQNTEAFF. CDR3 in DNA: TGTGCCAGCAGTGAGATCGGGCAGAACACTGAAGCTTTCTTT. V and J are TRBV25-1 and TRBJ1-1; D remains unclear. There are 14 residues in the CDR3. The V end was cut by 3 bases, the J end by 1 base, with 9 bases between. Germline V gives CDR1 MGHDK, CDR2 SYGVNS.

The CDR3 nucleotides read TGTGCCAGCAGCTCCGCGGGGGCGCAGCCCCAGCATTTT. Its protein is CASSSAGAQPQHF. The rearrangement joins TRBV5-4 to TRBJ1-5; maybe TRBD1 (6 bases). CDR3 length: 13 amino acids. CDR1 SGHNT and CDR2 YYREEE come from the germline V gene (reference sequence). The V gene lost 3 bases and the J gene lost 7 bases, with 11 bases spanning the gap.

This clone was recorded only once. The rearrangement joins TRBV5-5 to TRBJ1-6, with D perhaps TRBD1 (6 bases). This CDR3 spans 17 amino acids. V lost 4 bases and J lost 9, with 23 bases in between. The germline V gene has CDR1 SGHKS and CDR2 YYEKEE (reference sequence). The CDR3 sequence: CASSQGQPVVQSSPLHF. The CDR3 DNA reads as TGTGCCAGCAGCCAAGGACAGCCGGTTGTCCAGAGTTCACCCCTCCACTTT.